These T cell receptor beta chains were read from a single sample in a study of blood T cell repertoires in COVID-19. The protocol was immunoSEQ multiplex PCR, while the TCRdb copy is restricted to in-frame clones and leaves out a portion. Of a few hundred thousand clones listed, 75% to 90% were seen once; the top ten hold 5% to 6%. Input material: PBMCs or T cells enriched from blood (not recorded which). The receptors originated from a woman aged 45-59 years who had recovered from COVID-19. CDR3s include the opening cysteine and the closing phenylalanine or tryptophan. D genes are given only for firm matches. The size field is filled for only some rows; it gives once, few, many or a size class.

d_call: TRBD1; clone_size: once; j_call: TRBJ2-5; v_call: TRBV6-1; cdr3_aa: CASSERGPGETQYF; cdr3_nt: TGTGCCAGCAGTGAGAGGGGGCCGGGGGAGACCCAGTACTTC
d_call: TRBD1; clone_size: -; j_call: TRBJ2-1; v_call: TRBV2; cdr3_aa: CASSDTGTGVYNEQFF; cdr3_nt: TGTGCCAGCAGTGACACCGGGACAGGGGTATACAATGAGCAGTTCTTC
d_call: TRBD1; clone_size: -; j_call: TRBJ2-7; v_call: TRBV6-5; cdr3_aa: CASRGQGREQYF; cdr3_nt: TGTGCCAGCAGAGGACAGGGTCGCGAGCAGTACTTC
d_call: -; clone_size: -; j_call: TRBJ2-2; v_call: TRBV4-3; cdr3_aa: CASSQDRRSTGELFF; cdr3_nt: TGCGCCAGCAGCCAAGACCGTCGTTCGACCGGGGAGCTGTTTTTT
d_call: -; clone_size: -; j_call: TRBJ1-6; v_call: TRBV27; cdr3_aa: CASSRTDNSPLHF; cdr3_nt: TGTGCCAGCAGTAGGACTGACAATTCACCCCTCCACTTT
d_call: TRBD2; clone_size: -; j_call: TRBJ2-3; v_call: TRBV6-1; cdr3_aa: CASSEGLAGGLDTQYF; cdr3_nt: TGTGCCAGCAGTGAAGGGCTAGCGGGGGGGCTAGATACGCAGTATTTT
d_call: -; clone_size: -; j_call: TRBJ1-1; v_call: TRBV6-5; cdr3_aa: CASSYFGGEGKAFF; cdr3_nt: TGTGCCAGCAGTTACTTCGGGGGGGAGGGGAAAGCTTTCTTT
d_call: -; clone_size: -; j_call: TRBJ1-5; v_call: TRBV19; cdr3_aa: CASSSRDTLQPQHF; cdr3_nt: TGTGCCAGTAGTTCCAGGGACACCCTTCAGCCCCAGCATTTT
d_call: TRBD1; clone_size: -; j_call: TRBJ1-2; v_call: TRBV30; cdr3_aa: CAWRSGTESYTF; cdr3_nt: TGTGCCTGGAGATCCGGGACAGAGAGCTACACCTTC
d_call: -; clone_size: -; j_call: TRBJ1-3; v_call: TRBV30; cdr3_aa: CAWSAWGLQSGNTIYF; cdr3_nt: TGTGCCTGGAGCGCATGGGGACTCCAGTCTGGAAACACCATATATTTT
d_call: TRBD1; clone_size: -; j_call: TRBJ1-2; v_call: TRBV28; cdr3_aa: CASSYGQEYGYTF; cdr3_nt: TGTGCCAGCAGTTACGGACAGGAATATGGCTACACCTTC
d_call: -; clone_size: -; j_call: TRBJ2-3; v_call: TRBV19; cdr3_aa: CASSPQGSDTQYF; cdr3_nt: TGTGCCAGTAGCCCACAGGGCTCAGATACGCAGTATTTT
d_call: TRBD2; clone_size: -; j_call: TRBJ2-1; v_call: TRBV5-1; cdr3_aa: CASSRSGNPSGDEQFF; cdr3_nt: TGCGCCAGCAGCCGCAGCGGGAACCCGTCAGGCGATGAGCAGTTCTTC
d_call: -; clone_size: few; j_call: TRBJ1-2; v_call: TRBV11-3; cdr3_aa: CASSPQASDYGYTF; cdr3_nt: TGTGCCAGCAGCCCCCAGGCGTCAGACTATGGCTACACCTTC
d_call: -; clone_size: -; j_call: TRBJ2-7; v_call: TRBV20-1; cdr3_aa: CSASGSYEQYF; cdr3_nt: TGCAGTGCGTCGGGGTCCTACGAGCAGTACTTC
d_call: -; clone_size: -; j_call: TRBJ2-7; v_call: TRBV11-2; cdr3_aa: CASSLVLGGYEQYF; cdr3_nt: TGTGCCAGCAGCTTAGTCCTCGGCGGCTACGAGCAGTACTTC
d_call: TRBD2; clone_size: -; j_call: TRBJ2-2; v_call: TRBV5-1; cdr3_aa: CASSLPSGGMTGELFF; cdr3_nt: TGCGCCAGCAGCTTGCCTAGCGGGGGGATGACCGGGGAGCTGTTTTTT
d_call: TRBD2; clone_size: -; j_call: TRBJ2-1; v_call: TRBV3-1/TRBV3-2; cdr3_aa: CASSQGLAGGYEQFF; cdr3_nt: TGTGCCAGCAGCCAAGGGCTAGCGGGAGGATATGAGCAGTTCTTC
d_call: -; clone_size: once; j_call: TRBJ2-5; v_call: TRBV9; cdr3_aa: CASSGGPGGTQYF; cdr3_nt: TGTGCCAGCAGCGGGGGGCCTGGGGGGACCCAGTACTTC
d_call: -; clone_size: -; j_call: TRBJ1-3; v_call: TRBV19; cdr3_aa: CASTPQGTGNTIYF; cdr3_nt: TGTGCCAGTACCCCGCAGGGGACTGGAAACACCATATATTTT
d_call: -; clone_size: -; j_call: TRBJ1-1; v_call: TRBV12-3/TRBV12-4; cdr3_aa: CASRSRANTEAFF; cdr3_nt: TGTGCCAGCAGGTCCAGGGCGAACACTGAAGCTTTCTTT
d_call: TRBD1; clone_size: -; j_call: TRBJ1-3; v_call: TRBV30; cdr3_aa: CAWKPQGAGNTIYF; cdr3_nt: TGTGCCTGGAAGCCCCAGGGGGCCGGAAACACCATATATTTT
d_call: TRBD2; clone_size: -; j_call: TRBJ2-1; v_call: TRBV9; cdr3_aa: CASSFGLAGTNEQFF; cdr3_nt: TGTGCCAGCAGCTTCGGACTAGCGGGGACCAATGAGCAGTTCTTC
d_call: TRBD1; clone_size: -; j_call: TRBJ2-7; v_call: TRBV6-2/TRBV6-3; cdr3_aa: CASSVRTGFYEQYF; cdr3_nt: TGTGCCAGCAGTGTCCGGACAGGGTTCTACGAGCAGTACTTC
d_call: -; clone_size: once; j_call: TRBJ1-1; v_call: TRBV6-5; cdr3_aa: CASTLTRGSGTEAFF; cdr3_nt: TGTGCCAGCACCCTTACGCGGGGAAGTGGCACTGAAGCTTTCTTT
d_call: -; clone_size: few; j_call: TRBJ1-4; v_call: TRBV7-2; cdr3_aa: CASSATPNEKLFF; cdr3_nt: TGTGCCAGCAGCGCCACACCTAATGAAAAACTGTTTTTT